Here is one T cell receptor beta chain with its context. Source study methods: ImmunoSEQ junction-only sequences lacked quality scores, so their filtering differed. Clones were read by immunoSEQ multiplex PCR, and TCRdb kept only the in-frame ones, dropping some. V and J calls plus clone size are reproduced from that table; the DNA served to infer D and trimming. The data show about 820,000 clones, 80% to 95% seen once. This sample was taken from a study of shared clonotypes between healthy human individuals. Across the study: A donor's plate count was three for CD4 naive and three for CD4 memory; CD8 naive had two and CD8 memory one.

CD45RO-negative CD8 cells positively selected for CCR7 made up the naive population, which excluded terminally differentiated effector memory CD45RA+ cells. The sequenced material came from naive CD8+ T cells sorted from blood. This sequence originates from a man aged 30 to 39 in good health.

For the CDR3, the DNA is TGTGCCAGTACTCTGAGGGACATTAGCAATCAGCCCCAGCATTTT. It encodes CASTLRDISNQPQHF. The V and J genes are TRBV19 and TRBJ1-5, with D possibly being TRBD1 (6 bases). Between the trimmed V and J ends, which lost 7 bases and 0 bases, there was a span of 13 bases. There are 15 residues in the CDR3. The germline gives CDR1 LNHDA, CDR2 SQIVND (reference sequence).